This TCR beta chain was observed in a study of Ad26.COV2.S vaccination and SARS-CoV-2 variants. Study-wide context: Participants got Ad26.COV2.S intramuscularly, once or twice 56 days apart.

This clone was seen only a few times. No antigen is known for it. The study, taken as a whole, reports: With respect to non-spike TCR breadth, vaccine and placebo recipients were similar.

The treatment denotes: about 20 received Ad26.COV2.S at low or high dose, single or two shots; 5 received placebo; per-sample allocation not given. Collection of the samples took place on day 63 after the first injection of vaccine or placebo. Its platform was an Ad26 vector, and its expressed antigen was Wuhan-strain SARS-CoV-2 spike. V was cut by 5 bases and J by 7 bases, with 15 bases left in between. The CDR3 consists of 14 residues. Germline values: CDR1 MDHEN, CDR2 SYDVKM. Produced via immunoSEQ multiplex PCR; TCRdb's table is partial and in-frame only. This table holds some 480,000 clones, approximately 90% found once.

Source: peripheral blood, taken in a trial of Ad26.COV2.S vaccine versus placebo. This chain connects TRBV28 to TRBJ1-5; D is undetermined. The source of this sequence is a person aged 18-60 years who received the Ad26.COV2.S COVID-19 vaccine or a placebo. The CDR3 DNA sequence: TGTGCCAGCAGTATTGCAGGAGCTGGGCAGCCCCAGCATTTT. It translates to CASSIAGAGQPQHF.